This T cell receptor beta chain was documented in a study of T cell repertoires in cytomegalovirus infection. Whole-study context: Public TCR beta signatures indicated both CMV infection and matching HLA type.

This CDR3 comprises 15 residues. The V segment lost 8 bases and the J segment 4 bases; nucleotides outside the gene matches: 12. Germline V gene lookup returns CDR1 MNHEY and CDR2 SMNVEV (reference sequence). From the reads, TCRdb called clonotypes with MiXCR, one entry per CDR3 protein. The table has approximately 700,000 distinct CDR3 sequences, approximately 40% seen once. This sequence was found in a human donor in good health (CMV status not recorded). Some clones in this sample may be carry-over from other donors' samples. This chain connects TRBV27 to TRBJ2-5; 8 nucleotides match TRBD1. Sequenced input: PBMCs. The CDR3 DNA reads TGTGCCAGCGGGGACAGGCGAGGGCGAGGAGAGACCCAGTACTTC. Protein product: CASGDRRGRGETQYF.